The clone carrying this T cell receptor (beta chain) occurred once. CDR3 length equals 14 residues. Trimming shortened V by 6 bases and J by 0 bases, and 9 bases separated the two germline ends. CDR1 is MNHNY, CDR2 SVGAGI, per germline (reference sequence). Sequencing used immunoSEQ multiplex PCR; TCRdb keeps in-frame clones, though not all of them. The repertoire holds under 200,000 clones, with roughly 94% as singletons. The sample belongs to a study of control samples from healthy donors and cancer patients. The sequencing sample was made of PBMCs. This receptor was identified in a man aged 55 to 70 with colorectal cancer. V is TRBV6-6 and J is TRBJ1-3; D may be TRBD1 (5 bases). The CDR3 nucleotides are TGTGCCAGCAGCTCAGGGAGCTCTGGAAACACCATATATTTT. It yields the protein CASSSGSSGNTIYF.